This paragraph reports one T cell receptor (beta chain). Study processing details: Estimates of nucleated cell counts were drawn from the amplification of reference gene primers. The data were produced by immunoSEQ multiplex PCR, yet TCRdb's version contains in-frame clones alone and is incomplete. The V and J calls and clone size come from that table; D and trimming were worked out from the DNA. The table shows 200,000 to 250,000 clones, with about 87% occurring only once. The ends lost 5 bases at V and 2 bases at J; junction bases unmatched: 10. Germline V gene data show CDR1 as SEHNR and CDR2 as FQNEAQ (reference sequence). This CDR3 contains 16 residues. The entry originates in a study of blood T cell repertoires in COVID-19. The overall study: Sites in the United States, Italy and Spain provided acute and convalescent COVID-19 samples. Sources were T cells, B-cell-depleted T cells, or PBMCs; the material itself was cDNA or gDNA.

Sequencing was done on a sample of peripheral blood. The clonotype was recovered from a man under 40 with COVID-19, enrolled during active disease. The J gene is TRBJ2-7, the V gene TRBV7-9; TRBD1 matches 9 bases. The CDR3 region is CASSPDWGTGTYEQYF. Here the CDR3 DNA reads TGTGCCAGCAGCCCGGACTGGGGGACAGGGACCTACGAGCAGTACTTC.